The 17 T cell receptor beta chains given below trace back to one sample, sequenced in a study of shared clonotypes between healthy human individuals. Terminally differentiated effector memory CD45RA+ cells were excluded from the naive CD8 cells, which were CD45RO-negative and positively selected for CCR7. TCRdb's copy holds only in-frame clones and misses some; the assay was immunoSEQ multiplex PCR. This table holds about 2.1 million clones, roughly 91% found once. The specimen was naive CD8+ T cells from PBMCs. Receptors were obtained from a man aged 18 to 35 in good health. Some clones in this sample may be carry-over from other donors' samples.

The V call is TRBV28, the J call TRBJ2-7; 8 bases line up with TRBD1. The germline V gene encodes CDR1 MDHEN and CDR2 SYDVKM. Trimming cost V 3 bases and J 3 bases; bases outside gene matches: 7. CDR3 size: 15 residues. The CDR3 loop is CASSFTGTGLYEQYF. CDR3 coding DNA: TGTGCCAGCAGTTTCACCGGGACAGGCCTCTACGAGCAGTACTTC. The variable domain in full, with the rest retrieved from reference TRBV28 and TRBJ2-7, is DVKVTQSSRYLVKRTGEKVFLECVQDMDHENMFWYRQDPGLGLRLIYFSYDVKMKEKGDIPEGYSVSREKKERFSLILESASTNQTSMYLCASSFTGTGLYEQYFGPGTRLTVT.

Here the CDR3 DNA reads TGTGCCAGCAGTTGGCTTCGGACAGGGGGGCGTGAGACCCAGTACTTC. It specifies CASSWLRTGGRETQYF. The rearrangement joins TRBV6-5 to TRBJ2-5; TRBD1 matches 10 bases. Per germline, CDR1 MNHEY and CDR2 SVGAGI. After removal of 4 bases from V and 5 bases from J, the junction contained 10 bases not matched to a gene. The length of the CDR3 is 16 residues.

The rearrangement uses TRBV6-5 and TRBJ1-2; a weak D match, TRBD1 (5 bases). From germline, CDR1 is MNHEY and CDR2 SVGAGI. The CDR3 spans 15 residues. With 2 bases removed from V and 8 bases from J, the gap between germline ends came to 18 bases. CDR3 sequence: CASSYGSLGQAGYTF. CDR3 in DNA: TGTGCCAGCAGTTACGGGTCGTTGGGGCAGGCCGGCTACACCTTC.

V gene TRBV5-4 combines with J gene TRBJ2-7; the D gene is possibly TRBD2 (5 bases). Germline V gene lookup returns CDR1 SGHNT and CDR2 YYREEE (reference sequence). The CDR3 contains 12 residues. Trimming stripped 4 bases from V and 3 bases from J, with 8 bases between. CDR3 in amino acids: CASSGRDYEQYF. In DNA form, the CDR3 reads TGTGCCAGCAGCGGACGGGACTACGAGCAGTACTTC.

The genes are TRBV27 and TRBJ2-2, with a weak D call TRBD1 (7 bases). Trimming stripped 6 bases from V and 8 bases from J, with 19 bases between. This CDR3 has 15 residues. Germline-derived CDR1 and CDR2 are MNHEY and SMNVEV (reference sequence). CDR3 nucleotides: TGTGCCAGCAGCACGGGGGACAGCTTCGGAGGGGAGCTGTTTTTT. Residues: CASSTGDSFGGELFF.

Worth noting for this clone: Other DNA sequences in this sample translate to the same CDR3. The chain is built from TRBV6-5 and TRBJ2-3; weak D call: TRBD2 (6 bases). The CDR3 consists of 15 residues. The germline V and J ends were trimmed by 0 bases and 4 bases, with 11 bases remaining between them. CDR1 MNHEY and CDR2 SVGAGI come from the germline V gene. CDR3 sequence: CASSYSVGGADTQYF. Here the CDR3 DNA reads TGTGCCAGCAGTTACTCCGTCGGAGGGGCAGATACGCAGTATTTT.

Only a few counts were recorded for this clone. This chain uses TRBV7-2 with TRBJ1-3; D not resolved. Trimming removed 6 bases from V and 0 bases from J, with 9 bases in between. The CDR3 sequence is 14 residues long. Germline V gene data show CDR1 as SGHTA and CDR2 as FQGNSA. The CDR3 bases are TGTGCCAGCAGTCGGGCAGGCTCTGGAAACACCATATATTTT. Protein sequence: CASSRAGSGNTIYF.

The chain carries TRBV28 and TRBJ2-1, with 11 bases lining up with TRBD2. The length of the CDR3 is 14 residues. V dropped 6 bases and J dropped 9; count of bases not matched to a gene: 7. CDR1 is MDHEN and CDR2 is SYDVKM in the germline V gene. CDR3 protein: CASRALAGGSEQFF. In nucleotides, the CDR3 is TGTGCCAGCAGGGCGCTAGCGGGAGGTAGTGAGCAGTTCTTC. The whole variable domain, filled in from reference TRBV28 and TRBJ2-1, reads DVKVTQSSRYLVKRTGEKVFLECVQDMDHENMFWYRQDPGLGLRLIYFSYDVKMKEKGDIPEGYSVSREKKERFSLILESASTNQTSMYLCASRALAGGSEQFFGPGTRLTVL.

This sequence joins TRBV7-6 and TRBJ2-2; possible D gene TRBD1, 6 bases. This CDR3 is 14 amino acids long. Between the trimmed V and J ends, which lost 4 bases and 1 base, there was a span of 7 bases. From germline, CDR1 is SGHVS and CDR2 FNYEAQ. The CDR3 spells CASSSTGNTGELFF. In nucleotides, the CDR3 is TGTGCCAGCAGCTCGACAGGGAACACCGGGGAGCTGTTTTTT.

The V and J genes are TRBV5-1 and TRBJ2-1; a possible D gene is TRBD1 (6 bases). CDR1 is SGHRS, CDR2 YFSETQ, per germline. V was pared by 2 bases and J by 8 bases, with 11 bases between. This CDR3 comprises 13 residues. The CDR3, as DNA: TGCGCCAGCAGCTTTAAGGGGGTCGATGAGCAGTTCTTC. Protein: CASSFKGVDEQFF.

V gene TRBV4-1 combines with J gene TRBJ2-7, with TRBD1 matching 10 bases. The CDR3 is made up of 17 amino acids. Trimming at V came to 3 bases and at J to 3 bases, leaving 11 bases not matched to a gene. Germline CDR1 is MGHRA and CDR2 is YSYEKL. The CDR3 DNA is TGCGCCAGCAGCCAGGCAGCCCGGACAGGGGGAAACTACGAGCAGTACTTC. Its translation: CASSQAARTGGNYEQYF.

With respect to this clone: Other DNA sequences in this specimen translate into the identical CDR3. The gene calls are TRBV28 and TRBJ1-5; D not resolved. V lost 3 bases to trimming and J lost 4 bases, with 7 bases between them. This CDR3 has 13 amino acids. Germline V gene lookup returns CDR1 MDHEN and CDR2 SYDVKM. CDR3 nucleotides: TGTGCCAGCAGTTTCAGTGGAAATCAGCCCCAGCATTTT. This translates into CASSFSGNQPQHF.

This sequence joins TRBV7-2 and TRBJ2-1, with TRBD1 matching over 9 bases. CDR3 length: 15 residues. Trimming removed 1 base from V and 7 bases from J; junction bases left unmatched: 5. Germline CDR1 reads SGHTA; CDR2 reads FQGNSA. CDR3: CASSLGGQGWNEQFF. The CDR3 coding sequence is TGTGCCAGCAGCTTAGGGGGACAGGGTTGGAATGAGCAGTTCTTC.

The chain is built from TRBV19 and TRBJ2-3, with D tentatively TRBD2 (7 bases). V shed 8 bases and J shed 4 bases, with 19 bases lying between them. Germline V gene data show CDR1 as LNHDA and CDR2 as SQIVND (reference sequence). This CDR3 spans 15 amino acids. The CDR3 loop reads CASGLSGGIADTQYF. CDR3 in DNA: TGTGCCAGTGGCCTCTCGGGGGGCATCGCAGATACGCAGTATTTT.

The genes are TRBV6-1 and TRBJ2-4; D is uncertain. Germline assignment: CDR1 MNHNS and CDR2 SASEGT. Trimming removed 2 bases at V and 7 bases at J, with 6 bases between. This CDR3 comprises 12 residues. CDR3 region: CASSEYGNIQYF. CDR3 bases: TGTGCCAGCAGTGAATACGGCAACATTCAGTACTTC.

As for this clone: Other DNA sequences of this sample code for an identical CDR3. The genes are TRBV28 and TRBJ1-5, with no clear D. Looked up from germline, CDR1 is MDHEN and CDR2 is SYDVKM. V lost 3 bases and J 3 bases, leaving 9 bases between the germline ends. The CDR3 length is 14 residues. The CDR3 is CASSFGGFNQPQHF. CDR3 in DNA: TGTGCCAGCAGTTTTGGCGGATTCAATCAGCCCCAGCATTTT.

The V and J genes are TRBV7-2 and TRBJ2-5; TRBD1 aligns across 9 bases. From germline, CDR1 is SGHTA and CDR2 FQGNSA. Germline trimming cut 5 bases from V and 1 base from J; bases unmatched to any gene: 11. The CDR3 has 17 amino acids. CDR3: CASSREGTGLPQETQYF. For the CDR3, the DNA is TGTGCCAGCAGCCGAGAGGGGACAGGGCTTCCCCAAGAGACCCAGTACTTC.